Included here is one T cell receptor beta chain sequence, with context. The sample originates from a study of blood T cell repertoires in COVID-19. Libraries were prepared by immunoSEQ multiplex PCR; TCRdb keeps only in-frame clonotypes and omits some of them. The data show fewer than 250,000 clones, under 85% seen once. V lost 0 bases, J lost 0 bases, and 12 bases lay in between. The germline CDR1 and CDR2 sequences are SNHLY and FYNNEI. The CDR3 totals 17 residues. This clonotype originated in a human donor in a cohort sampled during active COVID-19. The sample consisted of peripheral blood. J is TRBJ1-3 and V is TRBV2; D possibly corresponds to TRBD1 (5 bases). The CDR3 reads CASSEAQGWSSGNTIYF. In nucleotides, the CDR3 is TGTGCCAGCAGTGAAGCGCAGGGATGGAGCTCTGGAAACACCATATATTTT. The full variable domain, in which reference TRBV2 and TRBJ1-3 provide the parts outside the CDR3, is EPEVTQTPSHQVTQMGQEVILRCVPISNHLYFYWYRQILGQKVEFLVSFYNNEISEKSEIFDDQFSVERPDGSNFTLKIRSTKLEDSAMYFCASSEAQGWSSGNTIYFGEGSWLTVV.